The 18 T cell receptor beta chains presented below share a single source sample, sequenced in a study of T cell changes during pregnancy in multiple sclerosis. Measured with immunoSEQ multiplex PCR; TCRdb has only the in-frame clones, and not every one. Of around 60,000 clones listed, 94% are singletons. The input for sequencing was CD8+ T cells from peripheral blood mononuclear cells, taken in the third trimester of pregnancy. The receptors come from a female donor with multiple sclerosis, enrolled in a pregnancy study.

Comments on this clone: The same CDR3 arises from other DNA sequences in this sample as well. This sequence joins TRBV6-5 and TRBJ2-3, with 8 nucleotides matching TRBD1. The trim removed 2 bases at V and 3 bases at J, leaving 4 bases unmatched. In germline, CDR1 is MNHEY, CDR2 SVGAGI. CDR3 size: 15 residues. CDR3 protein: CASSYGQGATDTQYF. The CDR3 region has the DNA TGTGCCAGCAGTTACGGCCAGGGGGCGACAGATACGCAGTATTTT.

The count of this clone is one. The rearrangement links TRBV30 to TRBJ1-2; TRBD1 agrees at 7 bases. V was clipped by 0 bases and J by 4 bases; unmatched bases: 17. The CDR3 has 18 amino acids. Germline lookup yields CDR1 GTSNPN and CDR2 SVGIG (reference sequence). The CDR3, as DNA: TGTGCCTGGAGTGTACGGTGGGGACAGACGAGGGAACTCTATGGCTACACCTTC. Translation gives CAWSVRWGQTRELYGYTF.

The rearrangement links TRBV28 to TRBJ2-1, with D possibly being TRBD2 (6 bases). Germline loops: CDR1 MDHEN, CDR2 SYDVKM. Trimming shortened V by 3 bases and J by 5 bases, and 23 bases separated the two germline ends. The CDR3 has 18 amino acids. The DNA of the CDR3 is TGTGCCAGCAGTTTTGACCCTGGGGGGACCTCCTTCGACAATGAGCAGTTCTTC. It encodes CASSFDPGGTSFDNEQFF.

V usage is TRBV9 and J usage is TRBJ2-3, with 7 bases aligning to TRBD1. This CDR3 has 15 amino acids. The ends lost 4 bases at V and 6 bases at J; junction bases unmatched: 11. Germline lookup yields CDR1 SGDLS and CDR2 YYNGEE. The CDR3 nucleotides are TGTGCCAGCAGCATAGGTGGACAGGTTACGGATACGCAGTATTTT. Its translation: CASSIGGQVTDTQYF. The variable domain in full, with the rest retrieved from reference TRBV9 and TRBJ2-3, is DSGVTQTPKHLITATGQRVTLRCSPRSGDLSVYWYQQSLDQGLQFLIQYYNGEERAKGNILERFSAQQFPDLHSELNLSSLELGDSALYFCASSIGGQVTDTQYFGPGTRLTVL.

The V call is TRBV11-2, the J call TRBJ1-4; no firm D call. The ends were cut back, 5 bases at V and 6 bases at J, with 7 bases in the middle. Germline lookup yields CDR1 SGHAT and CDR2 FQNNGV. The length of the CDR3 is 12 residues. DNA for the CDR3: TGTGCCAGCAGCAGCATCGATGAAAAACTGTTTTTT. Translation: CASSSIDEKLFF.

This chain connects TRBV19 to TRBJ2-2, with 8 bases identical to TRBD1. Germline V gene sequence: CDR1 LNHDA, CDR2 SQIVND (reference sequence). The CDR3 contains 15 residues. V was pared by 5 bases and J by 5 bases, with 7 bases of the junction left unmatched. This CDR3 reads CASSLRGRWTGELFF. The DNA for the CDR3 is TGTGCCAGTAGTCTCAGGGGGCGCTGGACCGGGGAGCTGTTTTTT.

V gene TRBV27 combines with J gene TRBJ2-2; 9 bases agree with TRBD2. V lost 8 bases and J lost 5; bases outside the gene matches: 6. The CDR3 spans 14 residues. Germline V gives CDR1 MNHEY, CDR2 SMNVEV (reference sequence). This CDR3 is CASLASGITGELFF. The DNA for the CDR3 is TGTGCCAGCCTGGCTAGCGGGATAACCGGGGAGCTGTTTTTT.

The V gene is TRBV7-3, the J gene TRBJ2-7; 7 bases agree with TRBD2. The trim removed 1 base at V and 0 bases at J, leaving 3 bases unmatched. The germline V gene has CDR1 SGHTA and CDR2 FQGTGA. This CDR3 region has 15 residues. The CDR3 bases are TGTGCCAGCAGCTTAATGGGCGGGAGCTCCTACGAGCAGTACTTC. This sequence encodes CASSLMGGSSYEQYF. Using reference TRBV7-3 and TRBJ2-7 for the parts outside the CDR3, the full variable domain is GAGVSQTPSNKVTEKGKYVELRCDPISGHTALYWYRQSLGQGPEFLIYFQGTGAADDSGLPNDRFFAVRPEGSVSTLKIQRTERGDSAVYLCASSLMGGSSYEQYFGPGTRLTVT.

This clone has a single count. This chain links TRBV5-6 with TRBJ2-3; 10 bases fit TRBD2. Germline V lookup: CDR1 SGHDT, CDR2 YYEEEE. J gave up 2 bases and V 0 bases, and 3 bases lay outside the gene matches. The CDR3 consists of 16 residues. CDR3 coding DNA: TGTGCCAGCAGCTTGGATACTAGCGGGGTCACAGATACGCAGTATTTT. Its protein product is CASSLDTSGVTDTQYF.

The CDR3, as DNA: TGTGCCAGCAGCGACACAGGGGCCCTCACAGATACGCAGTATTTT. Its protein is CASSDTGALTDTQYF. The V call is TRBV2, the J call TRBJ2-3; 7 bases agree with TRBD1. Trimming took 6 bases from V and 2 from J; bases not matched to a gene: 8. CDR3 length: 15 amino acids. The V gene's germline CDR1 is SNHLY and CDR2 FYNNEI.

This clone was seen a single time. The rearrangement uses TRBV29-1 and TRBJ1-2; a weak D match, TRBD1 (5 bases). The ends were cut back, 0 bases at V and 5 bases at J, with 13 bases in the middle. The CDR3 runs 14 residues. Looked up from germline, CDR1 is SQVTM and CDR2 is ANQGSEA. The CDR3 sequence: CSVEDFTGIYGYTF. The CDR3 DNA reads TGCAGCGTTGAAGACTTCACAGGAATTTATGGCTACACCTTC.

The chain recombines TRBV5-6 with TRBJ1-5; D unclear. Germline-derived CDR1 and CDR2 are SGHDT and YYEEEE. The ends were cut back, 4 bases at V and 2 bases at J, with 10 bases in the middle. This CDR3 is 14 amino acids long. Here the CDR3 DNA reads TGTGCCAGCAGCCCCTTTGAGGGCAATCAGCCCCAGCATTTT. This translates into CASSPFEGNQPQHF.

J is TRBJ2-7 and V is TRBV29-1, with a possible D match to TRBD2 (5 bases). V was cut by 4 bases and J by 0 bases, with 10 bases left in between. This CDR3 has 13 residues. CDR1 is SQVTM and CDR2 is ANQGSEA in the germline V gene. CDR3 DNA sequence: TGCAGCGTTGTAGAGGGCAACTCCTACGAGCAGTACTTC. This encodes CSVVEGNSYEQYF.

The rearrangement uses TRBV2 and TRBJ2-7, with 7 bases fitting TRBD1. The trim removed 1 base at V and 6 bases at J, leaving 6 bases unmatched. This CDR3 contains 14 residues. Germline CDR1 SNHLY, CDR2 FYNNEI. As DNA, the CDR3 is TGTGCCAGCAGTGAAGAACCGGGACAGTTCGAGCAGTACTTC. It is translated as CASSEEPGQFEQYF.

This sequence joins TRBV9 and TRBJ2-3; D is unclear. V was pared by 0 bases and J by 4 bases, with 3 bases between. The CDR3 runs 12 residues. From germline, CDR1 is SGDLS and CDR2 YYNGEE. CDR3 DNA: TGTGCCAGCAGCGTAGCAGCAGATACGCAGTATTTT. Amino acids: CASSVAADTQYF.

This rearrangement joins TRBV27 to TRBJ2-2, with TRBD2 matching 7 bases. V lost 4 bases and J lost 6; bases outside the gene matches: 11. The CDR3 is made up of 16 amino acids. Germline V gives CDR1 MNHEY, CDR2 SMNVEV (reference sequence). CDR3 protein: CASSSYEGGPPGELFF. Written as DNA, the CDR3 is TGTGCCAGCAGTTCCTATGAGGGAGGGCCGCCCGGGGAGCTGTTTTTT.

The chain uses TRBV19 and TRBJ2-7; maybe TRBD1 (5 bases). Per the germline V gene, CDR1 is LNHDA and CDR2 is SQIVND (reference sequence). The CDR3 spans 14 residues. Trimming pared 4 bases from V and 2 bases from J, leaving 12 bases between. DNA for the CDR3: TGTGCCAGTAGTACCGCGACAGAGACCTACGAGCAGTACTTC. Residues: CASSTATETYEQYF.

The chain has TRBV27 and TRBJ2-3; 9 positions agree with TRBD2. CDR1 is MNHEY, CDR2 SMNVEV, per germline (reference sequence). V lost 0 bases and J lost 5; bases outside the gene matches: 30. The CDR3 extends over 24 amino acids. Here the CDR3 reads CASSLSAFDVTQDKGSGRVDTQYF. The CDR3 nucleotides are TGTGCCAGCAGTTTATCGGCGTTCGACGTAACCCAGGATAAGGGTAGCGGGAGAGTAGATACGCAGTATTTT.